This passage covers 27 T cell receptor beta chains from one sample sequenced in a study of vaccination and CD4 T cells after COVID-19. From the PCR reads, TCRdb called clonotypes with MiXCR, one entry per CDR3 protein. The data contain around 19,000 distinct CDR3 sequences, under 80% of them singletons. Sequencing used CD4+ T cells from blood, obtained before SARS-CoV-2 vaccination. The source of these receptors is a human donor who had recovered from COVID-19.

The chain uses TRBV20-1 and TRBJ1-1; D uncertain. The CDR3 runs to 13 residues. The germline gives CDR1 DFQATT, CDR2 SNEGSKA (reference sequence). V lost 0 bases and J lost 2, with 7 bases in between. CDR3 in amino acids: CSAREHRNTEAFF. The CDR3 region has the DNA TGCAGTGCTAGAGAACACCGCAACACTGAAGCTTTCTTT.

This clonotype came up a few times. The chain uses TRBV7-9 and TRBJ1-2; no clear D gene. The V and J ends lost 5 bases and 0 bases respectively, with 13 bases between them. CDR3 length equals 15 residues. CDR1 SEHNR and CDR2 FQNEAQ come from the germline V gene (reference sequence). In DNA, the CDR3 is TGTGCCAGCAGCCCCTGGGAGGTCCCTAACTATGGCTACACCTTC. Translating it yields CASSPWEVPNYGYTF.

The rearrangement links TRBV2 to TRBJ2-1, with 8 bases matching TRBD2. Germline V gene sequence: CDR1 SNHLY, CDR2 FYNNEI. Trimming took 2 bases from V and 7 from J; bases not matched to a gene: 13. This CDR3 contains 17 residues. This CDR3 is CASSESRPGGLWNEQFF. The CDR3 DNA reads TGTGCCAGCAGTGAAAGTAGGCCGGGGGGGTTGTGGAATGAGCAGTTCTTC.

The V call is TRBV4-3, the J call TRBJ1-1; 7 bases match TRBD1. The CDR3 loop spans 15 amino acids. V shed 2 bases, J shed 3 bases, and the junction held 6 bases outside the gene matches. The V gene's germline CDR1 is LGHNA and CDR2 YSLEER. The DNA of the CDR3 is TGCGCCAGCAGCCAACAAGGGGGCTGGGACACTGAAGCTTTCTTT. Amino acid sequence: CASSQQGGWDTEAFF.

This clonotype came up once. The chain combines TRBV3-1 with TRBJ2-7; tentatively, D is TRBD2 (6 bases). Trimming shortened V by 4 bases and J by 3 bases, and 13 bases separated the two germline ends. The germline CDR1 and CDR2 sequences are LGHDT and YNNKEL (reference sequence). There are 14 residues in the CDR3. The CDR3 spells CASSRREIIYEQYF. The CDR3, as DNA: TGTGCCAGCAGCCGACGGGAGATAATCTACGAGCAGTACTTC.

This clonotype showed up just once. This rearrangement joins TRBV5-6 to TRBJ2-3; tentative D call: TRBD2 (6 bases). V gave up 4 bases and J gave up 2 bases, with 17 bases separating them. The CDR3 has 16 residues. CDR1 and CDR2 (germline): SGHDT, YYEEEE. The CDR3 protein is CASSPPAGTNTDTQYF. DNA for the CDR3: TGTGCCAGCAGCCCGCCGGCGGGGACGAACACAGATACGCAGTATTTT.

The chain recombines TRBV20-1 with TRBJ1-5; TRBD1 matches at 10 bases. The CDR3 is made up of 13 amino acids. Trimming removed 3 bases from V and 15 bases from J; junction bases left unmatched: 11. The germline V gene has CDR1 DFQATT and CDR2 SNEGSKA (reference sequence). The CDR3 nucleotides read TGCAGTGCTAGCCGACAGGGGGCGGAGGCCCGGCATTTT. It is translated as CSASRQGAEARHF.

The chain is built from TRBV19 and TRBJ2-7; TRBD1 aligns across 8 bases. The CDR3 consists of 13 residues. V dropped 4 bases and J dropped 6; count of bases not matched to a gene: 5. Germline CDR1 LNHDA, CDR2 SQIVND (reference sequence). The CDR3 nucleotides are TGTGCCAGTAGTACCCAGGGGGCAACCGAGCAGTACTTC. It encodes CASSTQGATEQYF.

This clonotype occurred a few times. The chain joins TRBV20-1 to TRBJ2-3, with 8 bases lining up with TRBD2. Losses at the gene ends were 0 bases for V and 2 bases for J; bases not matched to a gene: 4. Germline V CDR1 and CDR2: DFQATT, SNEGSKA (reference sequence). This CDR3 is built from 15 residues. This CDR3 reads CSARDIAGSTDTQYF. CDR3 sequence (DNA): TGCAGTGCTAGAGATATAGCGGGGTCCACAGATACGCAGTATTTT.

This clonotype has more than one count but fewer than ten. The genes are TRBV24-1 and TRBJ2-5, with 10 bases that match TRBD2. The CDR3 is 14 residues long. Germline assignment: CDR1 KGHDR and CDR2 SFDVKD. The junction had 2 bases not matched to a gene; V was cut back by 5 bases and J by 3 bases. The CDR3 region has the DNA TGTGCCACCAGTGGGACTAGCGGCAAAGAGACCCAGTACTTC. It encodes CATSGTSGKETQYF.

The CDR3 DNA reads TGCAGTGCTAGTTATCCCAATGGCGGTACCTACGAGCAGTACTTC. Its translation is CSASYPNGGTYEQYF. The chain employs TRBV20-1 and TRBJ2-7; D gene ambiguous. The CDR3 has 15 amino acids. CDR1 and CDR2 from the germline V gene are DFQATT and SNEGSKA (reference sequence). V was pared by 3 bases and J by 2 bases, with 17 bases between.

The chain combines TRBV15 with TRBJ2-5; 11 positions agree with TRBD2. This CDR3 region has 14 residues. The ends lost 5 bases at V and 7 bases at J; junction bases unmatched: 6. Germline loops: CDR1 LNHNV, CDR2 YYDKDF (reference sequence). Here the CDR3 DNA reads TGTGCCACCAGCGGGACTAGCGGCAAAGGGACCCAGTACTTC. The encoded protein is CATSGTSGKGTQYF.

This chain uses TRBV6-1 with TRBJ1-6; maybe TRBD1 (5 bases). Germline V gene sequence: CDR1 MNHNS, CDR2 SASEGT. CDR3 length equals 18 residues. The V end lost 2 bases, the J end lost 0 bases, and 14 bases lay between the germline ends. DNA of the CDR3: TGTGCCAGCAGTGAATTTGTGGCGAGGGGCTCCTATAATTCACCCCTCCACTTT. Translation: CASSEFVARGSYNSPLHF.

The chain combines TRBV20-1 with TRBJ2-1, with D perhaps assigned TRBD1 or TRBD2 (5 bases each). CDR1 DFQATT and CDR2 SNEGSKA come from the germline V gene (reference sequence). The CDR3 runs 14 residues. Trimming pared 2 bases from V and 10 bases from J, leaving 18 bases between. Here the CDR3 reads CSARRGKDWGEQFF. In DNA, the CDR3 is TGCAGTGCTAGAAGGGGAAAGGACTGGGGGGAGCAGTTCTTC.

This clonotype was seen only once. The chain employs TRBV7-8 and TRBJ2-2; D is possibly TRBD1 (6 bases). The CDR3 is 16 residues long. In germline, CDR1 is SGHVS, CDR2 FQNEAQ. Trimming shortened V by 5 bases and J by 4 bases, and 17 bases separated the two germline ends. The CDR3 protein is CASSPQGQGGTGELFF. In DNA, the CDR3 is TGTGCCAGCAGCCCCCAGGGGCAGGGCGGCACCGGGGAGCTGTTTTTT.

This clonotype appeared a few times. The genes are TRBV7-2 and TRBJ1-6; D may be TRBD1 (6 bases). CDR1 is SGHTA and CDR2 is FQGNSA in the germline V gene. The CDR3 is 13 residues long. The V end lost 5 bases, the J end lost 8 bases, and 10 bases lay between the germline ends. The CDR3 sequence: CASSPRQDSPLHF. In DNA form, the CDR3 reads TGTGCCAGCAGCCCCCGACAGGATTCACCCCTCCACTTT.

Only one count was recorded for this clonotype. The chain couples TRBV7-9 to TRBJ2-5; the match to TRBD1 covers 10 bases. The germline gives CDR1 SEHNR, CDR2 FQNEAQ (reference sequence). This CDR3 has 14 residues. After removal of 5 bases from V and 3 bases from J, the junction contained 3 bases not matched to a gene. The CDR3 DNA follows: TGTGCCAGCAGCCCCGGGACAGGGGAAGAGACCCAGTACTTC. It is translated as CASSPGTGEETQYF. The variable domain in full, with the rest retrieved from reference TRBV7-9 and TRBJ2-5, is DTGVSQNPRHKITKRGQNVTFRCDPISEHNRLYWYRQTLGQGPEFLTYFQNEAQLEKSRLLSDRFSAERPKGSFSTLEIQRTEQGDSAMYLCASSPGTGEETQYFGPGTRLLVL.

This chain links TRBV27 with TRBJ2-7; TRBD1 agrees at 10 bases. The CDR3 spans 16 residues. Germline V gives CDR1 MNHEY, CDR2 SMNVEV (reference sequence). The junction had 11 bases not matched to a gene; V was cut back by 5 bases and J by 4 bases. Here the CDR3 DNA reads TGTGCCAGCAGTCGCACCCGGGACAGGGGTAGGTACGAGCAGTACTTC. This gives the protein CASSRTRDRGRYEQYF.

The chain uses TRBV19 and TRBJ1-1; D unclear. Between the trimmed V and J ends, which lost 4 bases and 3 bases, there was a span of 9 bases. The CDR3 is 13 residues long. Germline V CDR1 and CDR2: LNHDA, SQIVND (reference sequence). CDR3 amino acids: CASSRVAYTEAFF. CDR3 sequence (DNA): TGTGCCAGTAGTAGGGTTGCGTACACTGAAGCTTTCTTT.

This chain connects TRBV23-1 to TRBJ2-5; either TRBD1 or TRBD2 may supply D (5 bases each). TRBV23-1 is recorded as an ORF, its role being uncertain. CDR3 size: 21 residues. Trimming cost V 4 bases and J 3 bases, with 33 bases left between them. The CDR3 here is CASSRVVFTWTGARVEETQYF. The DNA for the CDR3 is TGCGCCAGCAGTCGCGTTGTATTTACTTGGACCGGGGCACGGGTTGAAGAGACCCAGTACTTC.

This clonotype has a handful of counts. The chain is built from TRBV4-1 and TRBJ1-5; D is uncertain. CDR3 size: 14 residues. Trimming stripped 4 bases from V and 3 bases from J, with 10 bases between. The germline V gene has CDR1 MGHRA and CDR2 YSYEKL. The chain's CDR3 is CASSRAGSNQPQHF. CDR3 nucleotides: TGCGCCAGCAGCCGAGCTGGGTCCAATCAGCCCCAGCATTTT.

The chain carries TRBV28 and TRBJ2-3; a weak D match, TRBD1 (5 bases). The germline gives CDR1 MDHEN, CDR2 SYDVKM. The CDR3 has 16 amino acids. Trimming shortened V by 4 bases and J by 4 bases, and 18 bases separated the two germline ends. The CDR3 is CASSSLKTTEADTQYF. As DNA, the CDR3 is TGTGCCAGCAGTTCTCTTAAAACGACAGAAGCAGATACGCAGTATTTT.

The chain employs TRBV20-1 and TRBJ2-3, with TRBD2 matching 8 bases. The CDR3 has 13 amino acids. Germline CDR1 DFQATT, CDR2 SNEGSKA (reference sequence). The J segment lost 6 bases and the V segment lost 3 bases, leaving 5 bases of the junction unmatched. This CDR3 is CSASGRAHDTQYF. The CDR3, as DNA: TGCAGTGCTAGCGGGAGGGCCCATGATACGCAGTATTTT.

The chain couples TRBV6-1 to TRBJ2-5; D may be TRBD2 (5 bases). This CDR3 is built from 14 residues. The germline V gene has CDR1 MNHNS and CDR2 SASEGT. V lost 6 bases to trimming and J lost 5 bases, with 16 bases between them. CDR3 protein: CASRPRGGWETQYF. The CDR3 bases are TGTGCCAGCAGACCCAGAGGAGGATGGGAGACCCAGTACTTC.

The V gene is TRBV20-1, the J gene TRBJ2-3, with TRBD2 identical over 8 bases. The germline V gene encodes CDR1 DFQATT and CDR2 SNEGSKA (reference sequence). J lost 5 bases, V lost 6 bases, and 10 bases had no gene match. The CDR3 covers 14 residues. The CDR3 loop is CSAPGGRARDTQYF. The CDR3 DNA follows: TGCAGTGCCCCGGGGGGGAGGGCCAGAGATACGCAGTATTTT.

The genes are TRBV6-1 and TRBJ2-7, with D perhaps given as TRBD1 or TRBD2 (5 bases each). CDR1 and CDR2 (germline): MNHNS, SASEGT. This CDR3 contains 14 residues. The V gene lost 5 bases and the J gene lost 7 bases, with 18 bases spanning the gap. CDR3 DNA sequence: TGTGCCAGCAGTACCGGGACCGGGATGAGGGAGCAGTACTTC. Residues: CASSTGTGMREQYF.

The CDR3 bases are TGTGCCAGCAGTTGGGAGGGAGATACGCAGTATTTT. Its protein product is CASSWEGDTQYF. The V gene is TRBV27, the J gene TRBJ2-3, with 7 bases aligning to TRBD2. The CDR3 loop spans 12 amino acids. The V and J ends lost 4 bases and 5 bases, in that order; junction bases with no gene match: 0. Germline V CDR1 and CDR2: MNHEY, SMNVEV (reference sequence).